This T cell receptor (beta chain) was found in a study of T cell responses to AZD1222 COVID-19 vaccine. Profiled with immunoSEQ multiplex PCR; TCRdb holds only in-frame clones, not every one. The data show some 130,000 clones, over 75% seen once. Germline assignment: CDR1 SNHLY and CDR2 FYNNEI. The CDR3 is 15 amino acids. V was pared by 4 bases and J by 3 bases, with 4 bases of the junction left unmatched. A note on this clone: The antigen is undetermined.

The study's findings and limits: In a largely white British group with more females than males, clonal diversity was possibly underestimated.

The chain combines TRBV2 with TRBJ1-1; the match to TRBD1 covers 11 bases. The specimen was peripheral blood, collected on day 0 of MenACWY control vaccination. The receptor's source is an adult in good health. This CDR3 is CASSVGTGGYTEAFF. For the CDR3, the DNA is TGTGCCAGCAGTGTAGGGACAGGGGGGTACACTGAAGCTTTCTTT.